This TCR beta chain is from a study of T cell repertoires in cytomegalovirus infection. Across the study: Well-studied HLA-B-restricted epitopes and recently identified HLA-C-restricted epitopes of CMV were both used in the study. The public TCR beta signatures pointed to both CMV infection and matching HLA type. Study results and limitations: In two of eight donors, the top clonotype was HLA-C-restricted CMV-specific.

Of note for this clonotype: The target antigen is unknown.

CDR3 length: 17 amino acids. The V end was cut by 5 bases, the J end by 2 bases, with 20 bases between. Germline assignment: CDR1 MDHEN and CDR2 SYDVKM. TCRdb passed the reads through MiXCR, listing each CDR3 protein once. Of 200,000 or so distinct CDR3 sequences in the sample, 35% to 40% were seen once. The TCR comes from a human donor in good health (CMV status not recorded). Some clones in this sample may be carry-over from other donors' samples. Source: CD8+ T cells from cultured PBMCs, taken from culture after CMV antigen stimulation. The genes are TRBV28 and TRBJ2-3; either TRBD1 or TRBD2 may fit D (7 bases each). The CDR3 region is CASSPPGRGLITDTQYF. CDR3 sequence (DNA): TGTGCCAGCAGTCCCCCGGGGAGGGGGCTTATCACAGATACGCAGTATTTT.